These T cell receptor beta chains were read from a single sample in a study of CD8+CD57+ T cells in acquired aplastic anemia. MiXCR was run by TCRdb on the reads, yielding one entry per CDR3 protein. The sample holds approximately 200,000 distinct CDR3 sequences; 50% to 55% are singletons and the top ten take 16%. Source material: sorted CD4+, CD8+, or CD8+CD57+ T cells (not recorded which) from PBMCs. These receptors all come from a human donor in good health, serving as a control. CDR3s leave out the opening cysteine and the closing phenylalanine or tryptophan. Only part of the rows carry a size: once, few, many, or a class if the clone is expanded.

v_call	j_call	clone_size	cdr3_aa
TRBV15	TRBJ1-2	.	ATSRDKYGYT
TRBV7-8	TRBJ1-5	many	ASSLTDNQPQH
TRBV25-1	TRBJ2-2	.	ASATNGQGRTGELF
TRBV19	TRBJ2-6	.	ASTRTGAGANVLT
TRBV20-1	TRBJ2-4	many	SARAGATAKNIQY
TRBV7-9	TRBJ1-6	.	ASSLTSREVSPLH
TRBV28	TRBJ1-2	few	ASSAGQFYGYT
TRBV29-1	TRBJ1-5	many	SVEDSGKDQPQH
TRBV20-1	TRBJ2-7	many	SVQRGISYEQY
TRBV5-1	TRBJ2-7	once	ASSLEPNSYEQY
TRBV7-2	TRBJ1-6	.	ASSLAGQGGYNSPLH
TRBV25-1	TRBJ2-1	.	ASSDGRGEVSAGYNEQF
TRBV7-6	TRBJ1-1	.	ASSGTGFTEAF
TRBV7-8	TRBJ2-3	many	ASSVGLAGGDTQY
TRBV7-2	TRBJ1-2	many	ASSLSVGDYGYT
TRBV7-2	TRBJ1-3	many	ASSLLSSGNTIY
TRBV20-1	TRBJ1-2	many	SARDRGTANYGYT